This T cell receptor (beta chain) was obtained from a study of blood T cell repertoires in COVID-19. For the study at large: Sample material is recorded as cDNA or gDNA derived from T cells, B-cell-depleted T cells, or PBMCs.

Original processing notes: Quantification of nucleated cells was approximated via reference gene primer amplification. Produced via immunoSEQ multiplex PCR; TCRdb's table is partial and in-frame only. The V and J calls and clone size come from that table; D and trimming were worked out from the DNA. The sample contains over 110,000 clones, roughly 88% of which appear only once. With 5 bases removed from V and 5 bases from J, the gap between germline ends came to 12 bases. The CDR3 totals 14 residues. Looked up from germline, CDR1 is SGHVS and CDR2 is FQNEAQ. This chain uses TRBV7-8 with TRBJ1-4; TRBD1 is a possible D gene (5 bases). The sequencing input was peripheral blood. The receptor comes from a human donor in a cohort sampled during active COVID-19. This CDR3 is CASSLQDYNEKLFF. The CDR3 DNA reads TGTGCCAGCAGCCTACAGGATTACAATGAAAAACTGTTTTTT.